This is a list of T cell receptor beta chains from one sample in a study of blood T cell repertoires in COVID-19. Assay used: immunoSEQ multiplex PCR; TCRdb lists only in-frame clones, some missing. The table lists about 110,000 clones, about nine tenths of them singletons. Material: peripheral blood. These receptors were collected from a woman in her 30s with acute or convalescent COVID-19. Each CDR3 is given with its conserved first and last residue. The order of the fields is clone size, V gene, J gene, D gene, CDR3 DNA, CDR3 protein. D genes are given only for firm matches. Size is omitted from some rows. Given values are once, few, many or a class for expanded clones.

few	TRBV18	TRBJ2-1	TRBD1	TGTGCCAGCTCACCCGGGACAGGGTCCTACAATGAGCAGTTCTTC	CASSPGTGSYNEQFF
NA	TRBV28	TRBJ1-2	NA	TGTGCCAGCAGTTTAGCGGGGGTCGATGGCTACACCTTC	CASSLAGVDGYTF
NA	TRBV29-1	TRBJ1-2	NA	TGCAGCGTTGAAGAACCCCATAATAGGCAGGGAAGGCGGTTTGGCTACACCTTC	CSVEEPHNRQGRRFGYTF
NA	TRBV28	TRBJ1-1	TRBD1	TGTGCCAGCAGTTTATTATCGGGACAGGGGAACACTGAAGCTTTCTTT	CASSLLSGQGNTEAFF
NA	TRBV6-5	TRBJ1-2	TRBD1	TGTGCCAGCAGTTACGACAGGGCCTATGGCTACACCTTC	CASSYDRAYGYTF
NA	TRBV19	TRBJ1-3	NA	TGTGCCAGTTGCGGCTACGGCTCTGGAAACACCATATATTTT	CASCGYGSGNTIYF
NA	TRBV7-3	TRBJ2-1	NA	TGTGCCAGCAGCACCTACCAGACAGTATCCTACAATGAGCAGTTCTTC	CASSTYQTVSYNEQFF
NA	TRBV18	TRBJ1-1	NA	TGTGCCAGCTCACTCACTACCGTTATACGTGAGTCAATTGAAGCTTTCTTT	CASSLTTVIRESIEAFF
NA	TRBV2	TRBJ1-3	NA	TGTGCCAGCAGTGGCTCAAATGAGGGCCTTGATTGGAACACCATATATTTT	CASSGSNEGLDWNTIYF
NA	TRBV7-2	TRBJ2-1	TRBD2	TGTGCCAGCAGCTTAGTCCGGCTAGCGGGGGTCAATGAGCAGTTCTTC	CASSLVRLAGVNEQFF
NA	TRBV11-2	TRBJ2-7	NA	TGTGCCAGCAGAAACGGCTACAGGGGGGGCACTTACGAGCAGTACTTC	CASRNGYRGGTYEQYF
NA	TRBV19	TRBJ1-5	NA	TGTGCCAGTAGTAGCCGCGGGGATGATCAGCCCCAGCATTTT	CASSSRGDDQPQHF
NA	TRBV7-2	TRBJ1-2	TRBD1	TGTGCCAGCAGCCTGAATGGGGACAGACGACCTAACTATGGCTACACCTTC	CASSLNGDRRPNYGYTF
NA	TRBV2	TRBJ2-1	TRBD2	TGTGCCAGCCAAAGCGGGAGTCTTTCCTACAATGAGCAGTTCTTC	CASQSGSLSYNEQFF
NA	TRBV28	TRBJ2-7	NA	TGTGCCAGCACTCCCGGACATTCCGAGCAGTACTTC	CASTPGHSEQYF
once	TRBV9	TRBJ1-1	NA	TGTGCCAGCAGCGTAGGGGGAGGGAACCTACTGACTGAAGCTTTCTTT	CASSVGGGNLLTEAFF
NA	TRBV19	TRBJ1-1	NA	TGTGCCAGCGGGGATTCTGAAGCTTTCTTT	CASGDSEAFF
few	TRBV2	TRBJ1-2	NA	TGTGCCAGCAGCCTAAGGAGGGAGTATGGCTACACCTTC	CASSLRREYGYTF
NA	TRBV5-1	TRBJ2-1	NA	TGCGCCAGCAGTAGTATCTCCTACAATGAGCAGTTCTTC	CASSSISYNEQFF
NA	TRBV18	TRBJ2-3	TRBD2	TGTGCCAGCTCACCACCCAGCGGGGGAAGCACAGATACGCAGTATTTT	CASSPPSGGSTDTQYF
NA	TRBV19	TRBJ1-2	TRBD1	TGTGCCAGTAGTATTAACGGCAGGGGGCATGGTGGCTACACCTTC	CASSINGRGHGGYTF
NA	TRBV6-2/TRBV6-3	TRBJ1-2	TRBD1	TGTGCCAGCAGCAAAAGACAGGGGTACTATGGCTACACCTTC	CASSKRQGYYGYTF
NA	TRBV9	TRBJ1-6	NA	TGTGCCAGCAGCGTAGGGGGAGAACTGGTTAAATCACCCCTCCACTTT	CASSVGGELVKSPLHF
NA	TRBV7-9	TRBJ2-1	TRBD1	TGTGCCAGCAGCCAAAGAGGACAGGCCTACAATGAGCAGTTCTTC	CASSQRGQAYNEQFF
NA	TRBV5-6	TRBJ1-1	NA	TGTGCCAGCACCCCTTGGGGGGTAGCAACTGAAGCTTTCTTT	CASTPWGVATEAFF
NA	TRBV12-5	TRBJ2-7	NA	TGTGCTAGTGGTTTGACCCAGGGCCACGAGCAGTACTTC	CASGLTQGHEQYF